This T cell receptor (beta chain) derives from a study of response to subunit inactivated influenza vaccine. Study conclusions and caveats: Few new T cells, the authors suggested, are recruited by each seasonal influenza vaccination.

This CDR3 comprises 15 residues. Trimming stripped 0 bases from V and 5 bases from J, with 11 bases between. Germline CDR1 SGHRS, CDR2 YFSETQ. This clonotype was detected many times. Its antigen is not identified. TCRdb passed the RT-PCR reads through MiXCR, listing each CDR3 protein once. The top ten clones hold 13% of a sample with 450,000 to 600,000 distinct CDR3 sequences, less than 10% of them seen once. The TCR was taken from a man aged 50 to 69 who received an inactivated influenza vaccine. The chain joins TRBV5-1 to TRBJ2-2; tentative D call: TRBD1 (6 bases). The sample was PBMCs from blood, taken about 23 months after vaccination. In nucleotides, the CDR3 is TGCGCCAGCAGCTTGGCGACAGGACGGACCGGGGAGCTGTTTTTT. Protein product: CASSLATGRTGELFF. The complete variable domain, with remaining parts taken from reference TRBV5-1 and TRBJ2-2, reads KAGVTQTPRYLIKTRGQQVTLSCSPISGHRSVSWYQQTPGQGLQFLFEYFSETQRNKGNFPGRFSGRQFSNSRSEMNVSTLELGDSALYLCASSLATGRTGELFFGEGSRLTVL.